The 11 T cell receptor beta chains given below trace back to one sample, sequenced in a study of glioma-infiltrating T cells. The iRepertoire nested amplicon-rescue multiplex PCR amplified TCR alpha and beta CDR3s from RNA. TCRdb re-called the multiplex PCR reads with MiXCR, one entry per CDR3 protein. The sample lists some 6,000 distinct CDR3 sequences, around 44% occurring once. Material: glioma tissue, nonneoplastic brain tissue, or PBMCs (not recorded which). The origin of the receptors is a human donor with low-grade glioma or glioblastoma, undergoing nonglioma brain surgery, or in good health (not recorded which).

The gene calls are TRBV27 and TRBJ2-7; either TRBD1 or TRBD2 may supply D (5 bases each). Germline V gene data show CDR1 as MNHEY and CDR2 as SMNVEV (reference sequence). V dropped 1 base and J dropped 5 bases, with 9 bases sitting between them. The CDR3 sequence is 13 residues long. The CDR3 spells CASSLLGDHEQYF. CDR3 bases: TGTGCCAGCAGTTTATTGGGGGACCACGAGCAGTACTTC.

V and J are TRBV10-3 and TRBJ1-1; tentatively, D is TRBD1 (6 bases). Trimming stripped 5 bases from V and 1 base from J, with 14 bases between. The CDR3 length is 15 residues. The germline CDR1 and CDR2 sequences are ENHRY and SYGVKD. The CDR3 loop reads CAISPTSDRNTEAFF. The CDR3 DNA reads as TGTGCCATCAGTCCCACCTCGGACAGGAACACTGAAGCTTTCTTT.

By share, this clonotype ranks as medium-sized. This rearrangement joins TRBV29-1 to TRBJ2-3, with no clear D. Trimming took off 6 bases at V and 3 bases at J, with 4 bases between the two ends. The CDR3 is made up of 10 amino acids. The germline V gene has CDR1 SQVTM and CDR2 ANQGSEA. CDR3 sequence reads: CSVRTDTQYF. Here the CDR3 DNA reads TGCAGCGTCAGAACAGATACGCAGTATTTT.

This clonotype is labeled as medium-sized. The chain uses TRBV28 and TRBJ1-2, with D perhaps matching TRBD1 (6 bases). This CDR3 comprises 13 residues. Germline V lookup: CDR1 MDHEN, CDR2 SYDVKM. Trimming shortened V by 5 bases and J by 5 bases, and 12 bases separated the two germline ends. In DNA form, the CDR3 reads TGTGCCAGCAGTATCACTACAGGGTATGGCTACACCTTC. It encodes CASSITTGYGYTF.

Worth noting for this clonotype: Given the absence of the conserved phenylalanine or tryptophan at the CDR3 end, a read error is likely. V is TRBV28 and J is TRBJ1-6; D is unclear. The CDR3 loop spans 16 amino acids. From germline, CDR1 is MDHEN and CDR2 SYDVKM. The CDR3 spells CASSSPGPTANSPLHL. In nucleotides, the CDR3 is TGTGCCAGCAGTTCCCCTGGGCCCACGGCTAATTCGCCCCTCCACCTT.

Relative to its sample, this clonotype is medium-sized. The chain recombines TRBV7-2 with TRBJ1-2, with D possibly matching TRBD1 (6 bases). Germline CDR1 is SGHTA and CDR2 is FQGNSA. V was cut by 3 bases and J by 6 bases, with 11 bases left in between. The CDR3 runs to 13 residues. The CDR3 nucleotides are TGTGCCAGCAGCTTGCAGGGGTCGGATGGCTACACCTTC. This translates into CASSLQGSDGYTF.

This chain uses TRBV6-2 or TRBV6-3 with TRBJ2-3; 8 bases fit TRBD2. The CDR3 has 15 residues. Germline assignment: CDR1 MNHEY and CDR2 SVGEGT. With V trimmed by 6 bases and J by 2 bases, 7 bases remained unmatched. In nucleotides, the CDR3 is TGTGCCAGCAGCCGGTTAGCGGGGAACACAGATACGCAGTATTTT. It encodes CASSRLAGNTDTQYF.

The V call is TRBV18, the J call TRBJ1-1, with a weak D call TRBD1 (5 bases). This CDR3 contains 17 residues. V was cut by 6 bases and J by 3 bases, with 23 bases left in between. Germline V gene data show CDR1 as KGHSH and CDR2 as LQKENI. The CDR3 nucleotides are TGTGCCAGCTCGCAAACGGGACGCGCAGACTATGACACTGAAGCTTTCTTT. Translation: CASSQTGRADYDTEAFF.

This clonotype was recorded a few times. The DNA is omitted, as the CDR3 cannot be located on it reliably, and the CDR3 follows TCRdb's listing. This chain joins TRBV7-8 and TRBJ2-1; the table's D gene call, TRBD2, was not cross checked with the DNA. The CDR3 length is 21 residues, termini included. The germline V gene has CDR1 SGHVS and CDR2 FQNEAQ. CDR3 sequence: CASSFYICSASRGSLLNEQFF.

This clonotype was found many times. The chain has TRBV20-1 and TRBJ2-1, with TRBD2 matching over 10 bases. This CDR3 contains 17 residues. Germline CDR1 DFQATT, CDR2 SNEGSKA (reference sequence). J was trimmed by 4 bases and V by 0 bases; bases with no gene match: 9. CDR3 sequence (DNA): TGCAGTGCTAGAGATATTGGGACTAGCGCCAGATACAATGAGCAGTTCTTC. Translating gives CSARDIGTSARYNEQFF.

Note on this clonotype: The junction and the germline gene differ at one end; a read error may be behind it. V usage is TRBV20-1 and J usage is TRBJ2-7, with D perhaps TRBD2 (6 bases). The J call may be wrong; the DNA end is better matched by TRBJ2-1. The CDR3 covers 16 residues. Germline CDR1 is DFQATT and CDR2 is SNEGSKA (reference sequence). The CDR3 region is CGAGYTSRRAYNEQFF. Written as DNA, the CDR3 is TGCGGTGCTGGATATACTAGCAGGAGGGCCTACAATGAGCAGTTCTTC.